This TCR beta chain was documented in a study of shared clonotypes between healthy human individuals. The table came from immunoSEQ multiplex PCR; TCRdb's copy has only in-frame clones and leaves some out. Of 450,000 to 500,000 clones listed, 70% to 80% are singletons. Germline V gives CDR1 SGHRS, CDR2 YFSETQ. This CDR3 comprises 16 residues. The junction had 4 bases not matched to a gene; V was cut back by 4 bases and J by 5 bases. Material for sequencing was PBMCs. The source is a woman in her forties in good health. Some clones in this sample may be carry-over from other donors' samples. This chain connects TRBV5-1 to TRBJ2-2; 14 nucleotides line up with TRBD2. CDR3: CASSLTSGRGTGELFF. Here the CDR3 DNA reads TGCGCCAGCAGCCTGACTAGCGGGAGGGGTACCGGGGAGCTGTTTTTT.